This T cell receptor beta chain was captured by sequencing in a study of T cells in Graves' hyperthyroidism and ophthalmopathy. This CDR3 comprises 15 residues. V lost 4 bases and J 2 bases, leaving 14 bases between the germline ends. Amplification of TCR beta CDR3 regions was performed using RNA transcripts as template. HTBI primers were the set used in a first-round RT-PCR of the TCR CDR3. TCRdb reprocessed the multiplex PCR reads via MiXCR and lists one record per CDR3 protein. The repertoire holds fewer than 550,000 distinct CDR3 sequences, with about a sixth as singletons. Study-wide findings and caveats: Ophthalmopathy was identified by the model a median 6.5 months ahead of onset.

This clonotype was recorded at least ten times. The antigen remains undetermined. Sequenced input: blood. The V call is TRBV12-3 or TRBV12-4, the J call TRBJ2-5; D call uncertain. The TCR originated in a woman aged 18-35 years with Graves' hyperthyroidism. CDR3 sequence (DNA): TGTGCCAGCAGTTCCCCGTTAAGCGAACAAGAGACCCAGTACTTC. Its protein product is CASSSPLSEQETQYF.